A single sample is the source of the 17 T cell receptor beta chains below, sequenced in a study of blood T cell repertoires in COVID-19. Produced via immunoSEQ multiplex PCR; TCRdb's table is partial and in-frame only. The profile shows roughly 250,000 clones, around 83% of them singletons. Sequencing was done on a sample of peripheral blood. These receptors all stem from a woman aged 45-60 years with acute or convalescent COVID-19.

The V gene is TRBV5-1, the J gene TRBJ2-1; TRBD1 agrees at 9 bases. V lost 7 bases, J lost 4 bases, and 9 bases stayed unmatched. The CDR3 sequence is 15 residues long. Germline assignment: CDR1 SGHRS and CDR2 YFSETQ. The CDR3 DNA reads as TGCGCCAGCTTCCCCGGGACAGGGTTTTACAATGAGCAGTTCTTC. It translates to CASFPGTGFYNEQFF.

This clone was counted a few times. The genes are TRBV3-1 (or the pseudogene TRBV3-2) and TRBJ2-5; TRBD2 might be the D (6 bases). The CDR3 runs to 14 residues. V gave up 1 base and J gave up 5 bases, with 11 bases separating them. The germline V gene encodes CDR1 LGHDT and CDR2 YNNKEL (reference sequence). The CDR3: CASSQGGLAETQYF. The CDR3 DNA follows: TGTGCCAGCAGCCAAGGTGGGCTAGCGGAGACCCAGTACTTC.

This rearrangement joins TRBV7-3 to TRBJ1-6; D is uncertain. CDR3 length: 13 amino acids. Germline V gene data show CDR1 as SGHTA and CDR2 as FQGTGA. The V end was cut by 5 bases, the J end by 7 bases, with 9 bases between. The CDR3 bases are TGTGCCAGCAGCCCGGTGGTAAATTCACCCCTCCACTTT. Translation gives CASSPVVNSPLHF. Full variable domain (outside the CDR3, taken from reference TRBV7-3 and TRBJ1-6): GAGVSQTPSNKVTEKGKYVELRCDPISGHTALYWYRQSLGQGPEFLIYFQGTGAADDSGLPNDRFFAVRPEGSVSTLKIQRTERGDSAVYLCASSPVVNSPLHFGNGTRLTVT.

The rearrangement links TRBV23-1 to TRBJ2-7; perhaps TRBD1 as D (5 bases). Being an ORF, TRBV23-1 has a function that is uncertain. V was shortened by 0 bases and J by 5 bases, with 14 bases between the two germline ends. The CDR3 is made up of 15 amino acids. This CDR3 reads CASSQSARALDEQYF. The CDR3 bases are TGCGCCAGCAGTCAATCGGCCAGGGCTCTTGACGAGCAGTACTTC.

This chain uses TRBV7-2 with TRBJ2-4; 7 bases are shared with TRBD1. The germline V gene encodes CDR1 SGHTA and CDR2 FQGNSA. The CDR3 length is 15 residues. The ends lost 1 base at V and 7 bases at J; junction bases unmatched: 7. The CDR3 region is CASSLESRGHNIQYF. The CDR3 DNA reads as TGTGCCAGCAGCTTAGAGAGTAGGGGGCATAACATTCAGTACTTC. Full variable domain (remainder filled in from reference TRBV7-2 and TRBJ2-4): GAGVSQSPSNKVTEKGKDVELRCDPISGHTALYWYRQSLGQGLEFLIYFQGNSAPDKSGLPSDRFSAERTGGSVSTLTIQRTQQEDSAVYLCASSLESRGHNIQYFGAGTRLSVL.

CDR3: CASSIDREGTPLHF. CDR3 bases: TGTGCCAGTAGTATTGACAGGGAAGGAACACCCCTCCACTTT. The chain couples TRBV19 to TRBJ1-6; 7 bases map to TRBD1. The germline V gene has CDR1 LNHDA and CDR2 SQIVND (reference sequence). Germline trimming cut 3 bases from V and 11 bases from J; bases unmatched to any gene: 7. This CDR3 contains 14 residues.

The chain carries TRBV7-2 and TRBJ2-1; 13 bases match TRBD2. Germline V gene data show CDR1 as SGHTA and CDR2 as FQGNSA. Losses at the gene ends were 6 bases for V and 7 bases for J; bases not matched to a gene: 6. CDR3 length: 15 amino acids. The CDR3 DNA sequence: TGTGCCAGCAGACCCACGACTAGCGGGAGGAATGAGCAGTTCTTC. Its translation: CASRPTTSGRNEQFF.

This chain connects TRBV20-1 to TRBJ2-7, with 8 bases fitting TRBD2. Per germline, CDR1 DFQATT and CDR2 SNEGSKA (reference sequence). Losses at the gene ends were 3 bases for V and 13 bases for J; bases not matched to a gene: 11. The CDR3 spans 12 residues. The CDR3 DNA reads TGCAGTGCTAGTGAGCGGGGGCAACCCAGATACTTC. Translating gives CSASERGQPRYF.

The chain combines TRBV21-1 with TRBJ1-5; the tabulated D call, TRBD1, remains unverified against the DNA. TRBV21-1 constitutes a pseudogene. This CDR3 is 18 amino acids long. CDR3 in DNA: TGTGCCATCCTCCTTCCCCGGGACAGGGGCTGGAACAATCAGCCCCAGCATTTT. This gives the protein CAILLPRDRGWNNQPQHF.

This clone was seen only once. This chain joins TRBV7-9 and TRBJ2-6, with 7 nucleotides matching TRBD1. This CDR3 is 17 amino acids long. Germline CDR1 and CDR2: SEHNR and FQNEAQ (reference sequence). V shed 8 bases and J 1 base; nucleotides not matched to a gene: 11. DNA of the CDR3: TGTGCCAGCGGTCCTCAGGGGGATCTGTCTGGGGCCAACGTCCTGACTTTC. This translates into CASGPQGDLSGANVLTF.

The sample holds one count of this clone. The rearrangement joins TRBV18 to TRBJ1-2; D might be TRBD1 (5 bases). This CDR3 is 15 amino acids long. Germline-derived CDR1 and CDR2 are KGHSH and LQKENI. V lost 6 bases, J lost 1 base, and 15 bases lay in between. In DNA, the CDR3 is TGTGCCAGCTCCCGCCAGGGAAACAATAACTATGGCTACACCTTC. Protein product: CASSRQGNNNYGYTF.

The rearrangement links TRBV28 to TRBJ2-7; no firm D call. The germline CDR1 and CDR2 sequences are MDHEN and SYDVKM. Trimming cost V 2 bases and J 1 base, with 6 bases left between them. This CDR3 region has 13 residues. This CDR3 reads CASSLQASYEQYF. The CDR3 DNA reads as TGTGCCAGCAGTTTACAAGCGTCCTACGAGCAGTACTTC.

The chain combines TRBV28 with TRBJ2-6; D might be TRBD2 (6 bases). Trimming took 1 base from V and 2 from J, leaving 6 bases between them. The CDR3 is 15 amino acids. CDR1 is MDHEN and CDR2 is SYDVKM in the germline V gene. The CDR3 reads CASSLSGAGANVLTF. As DNA, the CDR3 is TGTGCCAGCAGTTTATCGGGGGCTGGGGCCAACGTCCTGACTTTC.

The chain couples TRBV10-3 to TRBJ2-1, with 10 bases aligning to TRBD2. The CDR3 has 15 residues. Trimming removed 7 bases from V and 5 bases from J; junction bases left unmatched: 8. Germline loops: CDR1 ENHRY, CDR2 SYGVKD. The CDR3 DNA reads TGTGCCATCAAGAAGCTAGCGGGGGCAGACAATGAGCAGTTCTTC. Protein: CAIKKLAGADNEQFF.

The rearrangement uses TRBV6-5 and TRBJ1-4; D is uncertain. The V end was cut by 5 bases, the J end by 7 bases, with 5 bases between. CDR1 is MNHEY, CDR2 SVGAGI, per germline. The CDR3 loop spans 11 amino acids. Here the CDR3 reads CASSLREKLFF. DNA of the CDR3: TGTGCCAGCAGTCTCCGTGAAAAACTGTTTTTT.

The chain joins TRBV7-9 to TRBJ2-1; TRBD1 agrees at 7 bases. The CDR3 totals 12 residues. The trim removed 5 bases at V and 8 bases at J, leaving 3 bases unmatched. The germline V gene encodes CDR1 SEHNR and CDR2 FQNEAQ (reference sequence). The CDR3 is CASSQGVYEQFF. CDR3 in DNA: TGTGCCAGCAGCCAGGGGGTCTATGAGCAGTTCTTC.

Turning to this clone: At one of its ends the junction is not consistent with the germline gene, which may arise from a read error. The rearrangement links TRBV7-7 to TRBJ2-5; the match to TRBD2 covers 9 bases. CDR1 is SSHAT, CDR2 FNYEAQ, per germline (reference sequence). CDR3 length equals 16 residues. The CDR3 DNA sequence: TGTGCTAGCAGCCCCCGCCAGCGGGGGGACCGGGAGACCCAGTACTTC. Translation: CASSPRQRGDRETQYF. The whole variable domain, filled in from reference TRBV7-7 and TRBJ2-5, reads GAGVSQSPRYKVTKRGQDVTLRCDPISSHATLYWYQQALGQGPEFLTYFNYEAQPDKSGLPSDRFSAERPEGSISTLTIQRTEQRDSAMYRCASSPRQRGDRETQYFGPGTRLLVL.